Listed below are T cell receptor beta chains from one sample, sequenced in a study of T cell responses to AZD1222 COVID-19 vaccine. Clones were read by immunoSEQ multiplex PCR, and TCRdb kept only the in-frame ones, dropping some. The profile covers more than 85,000 clones, with roughly four fifths appearing a single time and 3.5% to 5% taken by the ten largest. The sample in question was peripheral blood, obtained on day 0 of AZD1222 vaccination. These receptors originate from an adult in good health. Both conserved end residues are part of each CDR3. Fields, in order: D gene, V gene, clone size, J gene, CDR3 DNA, CDR3 protein. A D gene is named only where the DNA matches it firmly. The size of a clone is reported for some rows only, either as once, few or many, or as a class for expanded clones.

d_gene: -
v_gene: TRBV5-1
abundance: -
j_gene: TRBJ2-2
CDR3nt: TGCGCCAGCAGCTTGAGGGTCTCAGGGACCGGGGAGCTGTTTTTT
CDR3aa: CASSLRVSGTGELFF

d_gene: -
v_gene: TRBV7-9
abundance: -
j_gene: TRBJ2-2
CDR3nt: TGTGCCACCATGGACTCAGATAGACCCACCGGGGAGCTGTTTTTT
CDR3aa: CATMDSDRPTGELFF

d_gene: -
v_gene: TRBV19
abundance: -
j_gene: TRBJ1-1
CDR3nt: TGTGCCAGTAGTCAGGTGGCGATGAACACTGAAGCTTTCTTT
CDR3aa: CASSQVAMNTEAFF

d_gene: -
v_gene: TRBV2
abundance: once
j_gene: TRBJ1-1
CDR3nt: TGTGCCAGGCCCAGGGGCCTGAACACTGAAGCTTTCTTT
CDR3aa: CARPRGLNTEAFF

d_gene: TRBD1
v_gene: TRBV2
abundance: -
j_gene: TRBJ1-5
CDR3nt: TGTGCCAGCACTAACCGGGACAGGCTAGGACAGCCCCAGCATTTT
CDR3aa: CASTNRDRLGQPQHF

d_gene: TRBD2
v_gene: TRBV28
abundance: -
j_gene: TRBJ2-1
CDR3nt: TGTGCCAGCAGGGCGGGAGTGCGGGAGCAGTTCTTC
CDR3aa: CASRAGVREQFF

d_gene: -
v_gene: TRBV5-8
abundance: -
j_gene: TRBJ1-2
CDR3nt: TGTGCCAGCAGCCCGCCCATAGCTAACTATGGCTACACCTTC
CDR3aa: CASSPPIANYGYTF

d_gene: -
v_gene: TRBV10-2
abundance: -
j_gene: TRBJ2-2
CDR3nt: TGCGCCAGCAGTGATGAAGGGAGGACGAACACCGGGGAGCTGTTTTTT
CDR3aa: CASSDEGRTNTGELFF

d_gene: TRBD2
v_gene: TRBV7-9
abundance: -
j_gene: TRBJ2-1
CDR3nt: TGTGCCAGCAGCCCGAAGGGACTAGCGGGGATCGGGGATGAGCAGTTCTTC
CDR3aa: CASSPKGLAGIGDEQFF

d_gene: -
v_gene: TRBV30
abundance: -
j_gene: TRBJ1-1
CDR3nt: TGTGCCTGGACAGTTCAAACTGAAGCTTTCTTT
CDR3aa: CAWTVQTEAFF

d_gene: -
v_gene: TRBV5-1
abundance: -
j_gene: TRBJ2-5
CDR3nt: TGCGCCAGCAGCTTGGAAAACTTTATGGAAGAGACCCAGTACTTC
CDR3aa: CASSLENFMEETQYF

d_gene: TRBD2
v_gene: TRBV5-6
abundance: -
j_gene: TRBJ2-1
CDR3nt: TGTGCCAGCAGCTTGCGGTCTAGCGGAAGAAATGAGCAGTTCTTC
CDR3aa: CASSLRSSGRNEQFF

d_gene: -
v_gene: TRBV6-6
abundance: -
j_gene: TRBJ2-7
CDR3nt: TGTGCCAGCAGTTACGAAATTTCGGGGTCCTACGAGCAGTACTTC
CDR3aa: CASSYEISGSYEQYF

d_gene: TRBD1
v_gene: TRBV28
abundance: -
j_gene: TRBJ1-2
CDR3nt: TGTGCCAGCAGACCTCCTCTGGGGACAGGAGATTATGGCTACACCTTC
CDR3aa: CASRPPLGTGDYGYTF

d_gene: -
v_gene: TRBV19
abundance: -
j_gene: TRBJ2-3
CDR3nt: TGTGCCAGTAGTCAGGGCGCGGGAGATACGCAGTATTTT
CDR3aa: CASSQGAGDTQYF

d_gene: -
v_gene: TRBV11-2
abundance: -
j_gene: TRBJ2-1
CDR3nt: TGTGCCAGCAGCTTAAGTAAAAATGAGCAGTTCTTC
CDR3aa: CASSLSKNEQFF

d_gene: -
v_gene: TRBV19
abundance: -
j_gene: TRBJ1-2
CDR3nt: TGTGCCAGTAGTAGCCCCGGTAGGGGTCAGGATGGCTACACCTTC
CDR3aa: CASSSPGRGQDGYTF

d_gene: TRBD2
v_gene: TRBV4-1
abundance: -
j_gene: TRBJ2-5
CDR3nt: TGCGCCAGCAGCCACCGTAGCGGGGGGGCCGATGAGACCCAGTACTTC
CDR3aa: CASSHRSGGADETQYF

d_gene: -
v_gene: TRBV4-3
abundance: -
j_gene: TRBJ1-2
CDR3nt: TGCGCCAGCAGCCAAGATATAGGGGCCAGGGGATCCTATGGCTACACCTTC
CDR3aa: CASSQDIGARGSYGYTF

d_gene: -
v_gene: TRBV4-3
abundance: -
j_gene: TRBJ2-3
CDR3nt: TGCGCCAGCAGCCAAGGGATCATTACTAGCACAGATACGCAGTATTTT
CDR3aa: CASSQGIITSTDTQYF